This TCR beta chain was observed in a study of blood T cell repertoires in COVID-19. Overall study context: The study drew acute and convalescent COVID-19 samples from the United States, Italy and Spain. Nucleic acid was either cDNA or gDNA, and it came from T cells, B-cell-depleted T cells, or PBMCs.

Study processing details: Amplification from reference gene primers served as the basis for estimated nucleated cell counts. The repertoire was sequenced with immunoSEQ multiplex PCR; TCRdb's copy has only in-frame clones and lacks some. The V and J calls and clone size are taken from that table; D and trimming were inferred from the DNA. The data contain 100,000 or so clones, 75% to 95% of them singletons. The CDR3 length is 15 residues. The ends lost 0 bases at V and 2 bases at J; junction bases unmatched: 4. Germline assignment: CDR1 MNHEY and CDR2 SVGAGI. This clonotype originated in a woman aged 50 to 65 in a cohort sampled during active COVID-19. The chain recombines TRBV6-5 with TRBJ2-7; 7 bases map to TRBD1. What was sequenced was peripheral blood. Here the CDR3 reads CASSYSRGQTYEQYF. In DNA form, the CDR3 reads TGTGCCAGCAGTTACTCCCGGGGACAGACCTACGAGCAGTACTTC.